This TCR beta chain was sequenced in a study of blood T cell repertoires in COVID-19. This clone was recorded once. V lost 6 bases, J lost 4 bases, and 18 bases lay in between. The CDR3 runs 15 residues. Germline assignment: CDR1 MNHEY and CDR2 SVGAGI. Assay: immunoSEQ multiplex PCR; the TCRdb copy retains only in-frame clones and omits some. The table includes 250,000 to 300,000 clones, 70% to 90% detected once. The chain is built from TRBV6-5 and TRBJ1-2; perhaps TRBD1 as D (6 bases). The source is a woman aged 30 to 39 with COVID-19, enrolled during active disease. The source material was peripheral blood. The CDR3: CASSPKGGLGYGYTF. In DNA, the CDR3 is TGTGCCAGCAGCCCGAAGGGGGGGTTGGGCTATGGCTACACCTTC.